A single sample is the source of the 27 T cell receptor beta chains below, sequenced in a study of response to subunit inactivated influenza vaccine (dated by TCRdb to the late 2010s). The protocol used for the library was RT-PCR. Sequencing relied on an Illumina HiSeq 2500. The public reads were quality trimmed at Q25 with fastp and then assembled into clones with MiXCR by TCRdb, keeping productive beta chains. Merged by CDR3 protein, the rows form single entries marked with the most common genes and DNA. Within this sample are 500,000 to 550,000 distinct CDR3 sequences, with 7.6% of them counted one time only. 10% to 15% of the sample comes from the top ten. The sequencing used PBMCs from blood, collected around 25 months after vaccination. These receptors were collected from a man between 50 and 69 years old who received an inactivated influenza vaccine. Donor details come from another sample of the same person, matched by shared clones.

V usage is TRBV11-3 and J usage is TRBJ2-1; D is ambiguous. The CDR3 is 13 residues long. Looked up from germline, CDR1 is SGHNT and CDR2 is YENEEA. Trimming left V 5 bases short and J 3 bases short, with 8 bases between. The CDR3 bases are TGTGCCAGCAGCCTGTCTTTCTACAATGAGCAGTTCTTC. Encoded protein: CASSLSFYNEQFF.

A few counts support this clonotype. The chain is built from TRBV10-3 and TRBJ2-5, with 7 nucleotides matching TRBD2. The ends lost 4 bases at V and 2 bases at J; junction bases unmatched: 7. The germline V gene encodes CDR1 ENHRY and CDR2 SYGVKD. The CDR3 is 15 residues long. The CDR3 loop is CAISVAPSGQETQYF. The CDR3 DNA sequence: TGTGCCATCAGTGTGGCTCCTAGCGGACAAGAGACCCAGTACTTC.

This clonotype was seen a handful of times. The chain joins TRBV5-1 to TRBJ2-7; 11 positions match TRBD1. Unmatched junction bases numbered 14, after V lost 5 bases and J lost 7 bases. CDR1 SGHRS and CDR2 YFSETQ come from the germline V gene. This CDR3 has 16 residues. CDR3 loop: CASRIQFGTGGWEQYF. The DNA of the CDR3 is TGCGCCAGCAGGATCCAATTCGGGACAGGGGGATGGGAGCAGTACTTC. Using reference TRBV5-1 and TRBJ2-7 for the parts outside the CDR3, the full variable domain is KAGVTQTPRYLIKTRGQQVTLSCSPISGHRSVSWYQQTPGQGLQFLFEYFSETQRNKGNFPGRFSGRQFSNSRSEMNVSTLELGDSALYLCASRIQFGTGGWEQYFGPGTRLTVT.

As for this clonotype: A read error may account for a junction end that differs from germline. J is TRBJ1-5 and V is TRBV6-5; D not resolved. This CDR3 region has 16 residues. The germline V gene has CDR1 MNHEY and CDR2 SVGAGI. CDR3 DNA sequence: TGTGCCGGCAGTCACCTTCTGAAACCCCGCAATCAGCCCCAGCATTTT. As protein: CAGSHLLKPRNQPQHF.

A few counts support this clonotype. The chain uses TRBV11-1 and TRBJ2-1; 9 bases are a match to TRBD2. The length of the CDR3 is 19 residues. The V gene end was trimmed by 5 bases and the J gene end by 4 bases; junction bases not matched to a gene: 18. Germline V gene sequence: CDR1 SGHAT, CDR2 FQDESV (reference sequence). CDR3 in amino acids: CASSPRPLRTSVGYNEQFF. In DNA, the CDR3 is TGTGCCAGCAGCCCCCGGCCTCTTCGGACTAGCGTAGGGTACAATGAGCAGTTCTTC. Drawing the rest from reference TRBV11-1 and TRBJ2-1, the complete variable domain is EAEVAQSPRYKITEKSQAVAFWCDPISGHATLYWYRQILGQGPELLVQFQDESVVDDSQLPKDRFSAERLKGVDSTLKIQPAELGDSAMYLCASSPRPLRTSVGYNEQFFGPGTRLTVL.

At least ten counts were recorded for this clonotype. The J gene is TRBJ1-2, the V gene TRBV5-1; TRBD1 aligns across 9 bases. The germline CDR1 and CDR2 sequences are SGHRS and YFSETQ. This CDR3 contains 14 residues. V trimming: 2 bases; J trimming: 4 bases; junction bases outside the gene matches: 3. The CDR3 region has the DNA TGCGCCAGCAGCTTCGGGACAGGGACCTATGGCTACACCTTC. Translated, it gives CASSFGTGTYGYTF.

The sample holds a few counts of this clonotype. This chain joins TRBV20-1 and TRBJ1-6; D ambiguous. Germline CDR1 reads DFQATT; CDR2 reads SNEGSKA (reference sequence). The length of the CDR3 is 15 residues. Trimming took off 1 base at V and 2 bases at J, with 9 bases between the two ends. DNA of the CDR3: TGCAGTGCTAGAGCAGAGACCGCCTATAATTCACCCCTCCACTTT. This encodes CSARAETAYNSPLHF.

The sample holds many counts of this clonotype. The chain couples TRBV12-3 or TRBV12-4 to TRBJ2-2, with D possibly being TRBD2 (6 bases). This CDR3 is 13 amino acids long. Trimming pared 2 bases from V and 6 bases from J, leaving 7 bases between. The CDR3 sequence: CASSLREAGELFF. CDR3 nucleotides: TGTGCCAGCAGTTTAAGGGAGGCCGGGGAGCTGTTTTTT.

J is TRBJ2-3 and V is TRBV5-1, with TRBD2 identical over 8 bases. The V gene end was trimmed by 7 bases and the J gene end by 6 bases; junction bases not matched to a gene: 10. The CDR3 extends over 14 amino acids. CDR1 and CDR2 (germline): SGHRS, YFSETQ. This chain's CDR3 is CASRRGGGEDTQYF. The CDR3, as DNA: TGCGCCAGCCGTCGGGGGGGAGGAGAGGATACGCAGTATTTT.

This clonotype was seen a handful of times. The chain has TRBV5-1 and TRBJ1-1, with D perhaps TRBD1 (6 bases). The V and J ends lost 0 bases and 8 bases respectively, with 14 bases between them. The CDR3 runs 14 residues. Per germline, CDR1 SGHRS and CDR2 YFSETQ. CDR3 amino acids: CASSLGPQGEEAFF. The CDR3 DNA is TGCGCCAGCAGCTTGGGACCACAGGGAGAAGAAGCTTTCTTT.

The genes are TRBV28 and TRBJ2-7; D may correspond to TRBD1 or TRBD2 (5 bases each). The CDR3 length is 15 residues. CDR1 is MDHEN, CDR2 SYDVKM, per germline. The V and J ends lost 3 bases and 3 bases respectively, with 15 bases between them. DNA of the CDR3: TGTGCCAGCAGTTTCCTCGGGACGGGCATCTACGAGCAGTACTTC. Translation: CASSFLGTGIYEQYF.

The table lists this clonotype with many counts. The chain uses TRBV11-2 and TRBJ2-3, with TRBD2 matching 10 bases. J lost 6 bases, V lost 3 bases, and 6 bases had no gene match. The CDR3 has 15 amino acids. CDR1 is SGHAT, CDR2 FQNNGV, per germline. The CDR3: CASSFTSGIGDTQYF. DNA of the CDR3: TGTGCCAGCAGCTTCACTAGCGGGATCGGGGATACGCAGTATTTT.

With respect to this clonotype: This sequence may be a read error, since a much larger clone differs from it by one base. The chain employs TRBV5-6 and TRBJ2-7; D remains ambiguous. CDR1 is SGHDT, CDR2 YYEEEE, per germline. This CDR3 has 13 residues. CDR3 in amino acids: CAGSLYGNYEQYF. CDR3 DNA sequence: TGTGCCGGCAGCTTGTACGGCAACTACGAGCAGTACTTC.

The CDR3 DNA reads TGCGCCAGCAGCCAAGGGGGGGCGTCGGATACGCAGTATTTT. It translates to CASSQGGASDTQYF. The chain recombines TRBV4-3 with TRBJ2-3; perhaps D is TRBD1 or TRBD2 (6 bases each). The CDR3 has 14 amino acids. Germline V gene lookup returns CDR1 LGHNA and CDR2 YSLEER. Trimming pared 1 base from V and 6 bases from J, leaving 11 bases between.

V is TRBV20-1 and J is TRBJ2-7, with TRBD2 matching 7 bases. Unmatched junction bases numbered 5, after V lost 0 bases and J lost 3 bases. This CDR3 is 14 amino acids long. Germline assignment: CDR1 DFQATT and CDR2 SNEGSKA (reference sequence). Here the CDR3 reads CSARDTQRDYEQYF. The CDR3 DNA sequence: TGCAGTGCTAGAGATACCCAGCGGGACTACGAGCAGTACTTC.

The genes are TRBV19 and TRBJ2-2; 8 nucleotides align to TRBD1. Germline CDR1 is LNHDA and CDR2 is SQIVND (reference sequence). Trimming took 4 bases from V and 2 from J; bases not matched to a gene: 3. The CDR3 is made up of 15 amino acids. The CDR3 is CASSNRGRNTGELFF. The CDR3 region has the DNA TGTGCCAGTAGTAACAGGGGGAGAAACACCGGGGAGCTGTTTTTT.

This clonotype has ten or more counts. The chain is built from TRBV29-1 and TRBJ2-1, with unresolved D. The V gene's germline CDR1 is SQVTM and CDR2 ANQGSEA. V was cut by 4 bases and J by 7 bases, with 8 bases left in between. The CDR3 covers 11 residues. CDR3 DNA: TGCAGCGTTGCACCCCTGAATGAGCAGTTCTTC. Protein product: CSVAPLNEQFF.

Only a few counts were recorded for this clonotype. The rearrangement links TRBV19 to TRBJ2-3; possible D gene TRBD1, 5 bases. V lost 2 bases and J lost 0, with 18 bases in between. This CDR3 spans 18 amino acids. CDR1 is LNHDA, CDR2 SQIVND, per germline (reference sequence). CDR3 sequence (DNA): TGTGCCAGTAGTATATCGCGGACATCAATCGGTAGCACAGATACGCAGTATTTT. Its translation: CASSISRTSIGSTDTQYF.

This clonotype was observed a few times. The genes are TRBV7-9 and TRBJ2-2; 7 bases map to TRBD1. The length of the CDR3 is 16 residues. In germline, CDR1 is SEHNR, CDR2 FQNEAQ (reference sequence). The J segment lost 6 bases and the V segment lost 3 bases, leaving 10 bases of the junction unmatched. The CDR3 protein is CASSFRQTGPAGELFF. DNA of the CDR3: TGTGCCAGCAGCTTCCGTCAGACAGGGCCGGCCGGGGAGCTGTTTTTT.

This chain joins TRBV15 and TRBJ1-1; D perhaps matches TRBD1 (5 bases). With 9 bases removed from V and 4 bases from J, the gap between germline ends came to 15 bases. The CDR3 contains 13 residues. Germline loops: CDR1 LNHNV, CDR2 YYDKDF (reference sequence). The CDR3 nucleotides read TGTGCCACGGGACTACACTCGGGCACTGAAGCTTTCTTT. This translates into CATGLHSGTEAFF.

The genes are TRBV6-5 and TRBJ2-2; D not certain. The CDR3 is made up of 15 amino acids. Germline V gene lookup returns CDR1 MNHEY and CDR2 SVGAGI. V was shortened by 0 bases and J by 5 bases, with 10 bases between the two germline ends. CDR3 sequence: CASSYSMQRTGELFF. CDR3 bases: TGTGCCAGCAGTTACTCAATGCAGCGTACCGGGGAGCTGTTTTTT.

The V call is TRBV18, the J call TRBJ2-1, with D perhaps being TRBD1 or TRBD2 (5 bases each). Germline V gene sequence: CDR1 KGHSH, CDR2 LQKENI. The CDR3 totals 14 residues. The V and J ends lost 3 bases and 9 bases respectively, with 15 bases between them. The CDR3 sequence is CASSPGPTKPEQFF. The CDR3 coding sequence is TGTGCCAGCTCACCGGGACCAACTAAGCCTGAGCAGTTCTTC.

The sample holds a few counts of this clonotype. The V gene is TRBV29-1, the J gene TRBJ2-3, with TRBD2 matching 11 bases. This CDR3 has 15 residues. V lost 3 bases and J lost 2; bases outside the gene matches: 4. CDR1 is SQVTM, CDR2 ANQGSEA, per germline. The CDR3 loop is CSVEGTSGHTDTQYF. CDR3 DNA: TGCAGCGTTGAGGGGACTAGCGGCCACACAGATACGCAGTATTTT.

The J gene is TRBJ1-6, the V gene TRBV7-2; the D gene is possibly TRBD1 (6 bases). V was cut by 3 bases and J by 6 bases, with 15 bases left in between. The germline gives CDR1 SGHTA, CDR2 FQGNSA. The CDR3 spans 16 residues. The CDR3 here is CASSFVTGTFNSPLHF. CDR3 coding DNA: TGTGCCAGCAGCTTCGTGACCGGGACATTTAATTCACCCCTCCACTTT.

This clonotype appeared many times. V and J are TRBV6-1 and TRBJ1-5; D gene uncertain. The CDR3 covers 16 residues. Deletions cut 1 base from V and 6 bases from J, with 16 bases between. Per the germline V gene, CDR1 is MNHNS and CDR2 is SASEGT. Here the CDR3 reads CASSEGGLGVGQPQHF. DNA for the CDR3: TGTGCCAGCAGTGAAGGCGGGCTGGGTGTAGGTCAGCCCCAGCATTTT.

This clonotype showed up just a few times. V is TRBV9 and J is TRBJ2-1; 10 nucleotides align to TRBD2. Germline loops: CDR1 SGDLS, CDR2 YYNGEE. The length of the CDR3 is 15 residues. After removal of 2 bases from V and 8 bases from J, the junction contained 7 bases not matched to a gene. The CDR3 spells CASSVDSGRADEQFF. CDR3 nucleotides: TGTGCCAGCAGCGTTGACAGCGGGAGGGCCGATGAGCAGTTCTTC.

J is TRBJ2-2 and V is TRBV30; D perhaps matches TRBD1 (5 bases). The germline V gene has CDR1 GTSNPN and CDR2 SVGIG (reference sequence). This CDR3 comprises 13 residues. Trimming removed 4 bases at V and 5 bases at J, with 11 bases between. This CDR3 is CAWKPTVTGELFF. The CDR3 region has the DNA TGTGCCTGGAAACCGACAGTTACCGGGGAGCTGTTTTTT.